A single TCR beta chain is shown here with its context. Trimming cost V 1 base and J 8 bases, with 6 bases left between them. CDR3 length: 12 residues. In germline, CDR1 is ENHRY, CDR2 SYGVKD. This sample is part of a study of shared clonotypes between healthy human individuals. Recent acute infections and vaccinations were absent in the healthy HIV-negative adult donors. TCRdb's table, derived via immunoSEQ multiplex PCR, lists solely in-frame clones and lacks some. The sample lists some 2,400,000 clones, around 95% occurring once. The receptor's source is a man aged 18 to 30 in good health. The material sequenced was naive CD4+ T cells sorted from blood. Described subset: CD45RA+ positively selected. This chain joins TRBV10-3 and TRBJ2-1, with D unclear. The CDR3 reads CAISEWRDEQFF. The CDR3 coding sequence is TGTGCCATCAGTGAGTGGCGCGATGAGCAGTTCTTC.